This T cell receptor (beta chain) was documented in a study of regulatory T cells in long-lasting Graves disease. Described time point: newly diagnosed GD, antithyroid drugs for less than 3 months. From PBMCs, RNA was extracted and then used to make the TCR library. This clonotype was observed a handful of times. CDR3 regions were amplified by Arm-PCR using iRepertoire HTBI primers to build TCR beta libraries. TCRdb re-derived calls from the multiplex PCR reads in MiXCR, one entry per CDR3 protein. The data show about 530,000 distinct CDR3 sequences, about 16% seen once. This same sample was also part of a study on T cells in Graves' hyperthyroidism and ophthalmopathy.

The sequencing here drew on peripheral blood mononuclear cells (PBMCs), taken at new diagnosis, from a patient treated with antithyroid drugs. The sequence came from a middle-aged woman with Graves disease.

The CDR3 nucleotides are TGTGCCAGCAGCTTAGGGCTAGTCCGTGGCACAGATACGCAGTATTTT. As protein: CASSLGLVRGTDTQYF. The chain is built from TRBV5-4 and TRBJ2-3; D gene ambiguous. Germline values: CDR1 SGHNT, CDR2 YYREEE (reference sequence). The CDR3 loop spans 16 amino acids. V dropped 2 bases and J dropped 1 base, with 14 bases sitting between them.